This entry is about one T cell receptor (beta chain). These data belong to a study of cytomegalovirus exposure and HLA in healthy donors. Use of 60 Vbeta and 13 Jbeta primers characterized the PCR. Profiling relied on immunoSEQ multiplex PCR, and the TCRdb table lists in-frame clones only, not all of them. The sample contains about 130,000 clones, approximately 90% of which appear only once. V dropped 7 bases and J dropped 4; count of bases not matched to a gene: 13. CDR1 and CDR2 (germline): ENHRY, SYGVKD. The CDR3 is 16 residues long. The origin of this receptor is a young woman in good health and CMV-seronegative. The chain joins TRBV10-3 to TRBJ2-7, with 10 bases aligning to TRBD1. The sample was PBMCs. The CDR3: CAITPEARQGAYEQYF. CDR3 bases: TGTGCCATCACACCAGAGGCTCGACAGGGGGCTTACGAGCAGTACTTC.